This T cell receptor (beta chain) was identified in a study of cytomegalovirus exposure and HLA in healthy donors. About this clone: Its antigen is as yet unknown.

Germline CDR1 MGHDK, CDR2 SYGVNS. V dropped 8 bases and J dropped 2 bases, with 15 bases sitting between them. The CDR3 covers 14 residues. Study results and limitations: As a later analysis showed, a missense DCLRE1C variant was linked to trimming of TCR beta V- and J-genes. Among TCR beta chains, those listed as cytomegalovirus-associated numbered some 170. Most TCR sequences were seen very rarely across donors, but some public TCRs occurred in many.

The PCR was carried out with 60 Vbeta primers and 13 Jbeta primers. Using immunoSEQ multiplex PCR, the repertoire was profiled, and TCRdb retains in-frame clones only, with some absent. The sample lists around 110,000 clones; over 60% were seen once. This clonotype was obtained from a male donor in good health and CMV-seronegative. This chain uses TRBV25-1 with TRBJ1-2; a weak D match, TRBD1 (6 bases). Sequenced input: PBMCs. CDR3 sequence (DNA): TGTGCCAGCCGCTCGACAGGCGAAAACTATGGCTACACCTTC. It codes for CASRSTGENYGYTF.